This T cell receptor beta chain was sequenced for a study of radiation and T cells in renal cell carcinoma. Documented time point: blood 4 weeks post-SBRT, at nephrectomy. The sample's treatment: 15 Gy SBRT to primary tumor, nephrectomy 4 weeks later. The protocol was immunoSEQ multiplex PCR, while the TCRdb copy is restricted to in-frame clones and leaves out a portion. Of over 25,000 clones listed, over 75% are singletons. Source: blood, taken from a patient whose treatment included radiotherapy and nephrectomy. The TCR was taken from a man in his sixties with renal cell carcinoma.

The CDR3 DNA follows: TGCGCCAGCAGCAGGAACTCCGGGACTAGCGGGCAAACTAGCACAGATACGCAGTATTTT. This sequence encodes CASSRNSGTSGQTSTDTQYF. The rearrangement joins TRBV5-1 to TRBJ2-3; 12 bases line up with TRBD2. Germline V gene sequence: CDR1 SGHRS, CDR2 YFSETQ. Trimming cost V 4 bases and J 0 bases; bases outside gene matches: 15. The CDR3 totals 20 residues.